Below, 25 T cell receptor beta chains from the same sample are listed, as sequenced in a study of shared clonotypes between healthy human individuals. Generated by immunoSEQ multiplex PCR, the TCRdb table keeps only in-frame clones and is missing some. The sample lists approximately 720,000 clones; about 90% were seen once. Cells designated naive CD8 were CD45RO-negative and were positively selected for CCR7, with terminally differentiated effector memory CD45RA+ cells excluded. Sequencing used naive CD8+ T cells sorted from blood. The receptors shown here come from a man aged 25 to 45 in good health.

The chain joins TRBV28 to TRBJ2-7; TRBD2 agrees at 11 bases. V shed 2 bases and J 6 bases; nucleotides not matched to a gene: 15. Germline assignment: CDR1 MDHEN and CDR2 SYDVKM. The CDR3 is 18 amino acids. CDR3 amino acids: CASSLPTYTSGSGFEQYF. The CDR3 DNA sequence: TGTGCCAGCAGTTTACCGACGTATACTAGCGGGAGTGGTTTCGAGCAGTACTTC.

The rearrangement uses TRBV6-5 and TRBJ2-1; the D gene is possibly TRBD2 (5 bases). CDR1 is MNHEY and CDR2 is SVGAGI in the germline V gene. The CDR3 length is 16 residues. V was clipped by 0 bases and J by 7 bases, with 16 bases between them. The DNA of the CDR3 is TGTGCCAGCAGTTACTCTTGGGGAGATTTGGGGAATGAGCAGTTCTTC. It codes for CASSYSWGDLGNEQFF.

The gene calls are TRBV5-5 and TRBJ2-7; a possible D gene is TRBD2 (6 bases). This CDR3 has 15 residues. V gave up 3 bases and J gave up 2 bases, with 15 bases separating them. The V gene's germline CDR1 is SGHKS and CDR2 YYEKEE (reference sequence). CDR3 in DNA: TGTGCCAGCAGCTACGCGGGATGGAGTGCCTACGAGCAGTACTTC. As protein: CASSYAGWSAYEQYF.

DNA for the CDR3: TGTGCCAGCAGTTTATTCTCAGGGGAAGGCCAGTATTTT. Encoded protein: CASSLFSGEGQYF. This rearrangement joins TRBV27 to TRBJ2-3, with TRBD1 as a possible D gene (6 bases). CDR1 is MNHEY and CDR2 is SMNVEV in the germline V gene (reference sequence). V was clipped by 1 base and J by 12 bases, with 14 bases between them. The CDR3 is 13 residues long.

The chain is built from TRBV29-1 and TRBJ1-1; D remains ambiguous. Trimming removed 7 bases at V and 4 bases at J, with 13 bases between. Germline V gene data show CDR1 as SQVTM and CDR2 as ANQGSEA. The length of the CDR3 is 12 residues. The CDR3 here is CSDTRGGTEAFF. The CDR3 nucleotides are TGCAGCGACACCAGAGGCGGCACTGAAGCTTTCTTT.

The chain joins TRBV7-6 to TRBJ1-2, with a possible D match to TRBD1 (5 bases). Germline V gene lookup returns CDR1 SGHVS and CDR2 FNYEAQ. Trimming removed 5 bases from V and 8 bases from J, with 21 bases in between. The CDR3 runs 15 residues. CDR3 amino acids: CASSQTTDPTHGYTF. Written as DNA, the CDR3 is TGTGCCAGCAGCCAGACGACAGACCCAACACACGGCTACACCTTC.

The rearrangement joins TRBV28 to TRBJ1-5, with D possibly TRBD1 on 6 matching bases. The CDR3 has 17 amino acids. Trimming took off 3 bases at V and 5 bases at J, with 20 bases between the two ends. Germline CDR1 and CDR2: MDHEN and SYDVKM. CDR3 loop: CASSFRYRVGIDQPQHF. The DNA of the CDR3 is TGTGCCAGCAGTTTCCGCTACAGGGTGGGGATAGATCAGCCCCAGCATTTT. The full variable domain, with the rest looked up from reference TRBV28 and TRBJ1-5, is DVKVTQSSRYLVKRTGEKVFLECVQDMDHENMFWYRQDPGLGLRLIYFSYDVKMKEKGDIPEGYSVSREKKERFSLILESASTNQTSMYLCASSFRYRVGIDQPQHFGDGTRLSIL.

This chain connects TRBV30 to TRBJ2-7; the match to TRBD2 covers 8 bases. V lost 4 bases, J lost 6 bases, and 8 bases stayed unmatched. The CDR3 is made up of 13 amino acids. Germline assignment: CDR1 GTSNPN and CDR2 SVGIG (reference sequence). As DNA, the CDR3 is TGTGCCTGGACTACGAGCGGGAGCTCCGAGCAGTACTTC. Its protein product is CAWTTSGSSEQYF.

The chain carries TRBV7-6 and TRBJ2-2; no clear D. This CDR3 spans 15 amino acids. V was clipped by 3 bases and J by 0 bases, with 8 bases between them. Germline V gene lookup returns CDR1 SGHVS and CDR2 FNYEAQ. The CDR3 nucleotides read TGTGCCAGCAGCTTTGGGCTTACGAACACCGGGGAGCTGTTTTTT. This sequence encodes CASSFGLTNTGELFF.

V gene TRBV6-5 combines with J gene TRBJ1-1, with a weak D call TRBD1 (5 bases). Germline V gene data show CDR1 as MNHEY and CDR2 as SVGAGI. The CDR3 has 13 amino acids. Trimming shortened V by 6 bases and J by 4 bases, and 12 bases separated the two germline ends. Here the CDR3 reads CASSPGLGTEAFF. The CDR3 bases are TGTGCCAGCAGCCCAGGGTTGGGCACTGAAGCTTTCTTT.

This clone appeared once. The rearrangement uses TRBV28 and TRBJ2-1; 10 positions agree with TRBD2. With V trimmed by 2 bases and J by 2 bases, 3 bases remained unmatched. The CDR3 sequence is 16 residues long. The germline CDR1 and CDR2 sequences are MDHEN and SYDVKM. The CDR3 DNA follows: TGTGCCAGCAGTTTAGCTAGCGGGAGCACCTACAATGAGCAGTTCTTC. Its translation: CASSLASGSTYNEQFF. Complete variable domain (other parts from reference TRBV28 and TRBJ2-1): DVKVTQSSRYLVKRTGEKVFLECVQDMDHENMFWYRQDPGLGLRLIYFSYDVKMKEKGDIPEGYSVSREKKERFSLILESASTNQTSMYLCASSLASGSTYNEQFFGPGTRLTVL.

The V gene is TRBV5-4, the J gene TRBJ2-1; unclear D gene. This CDR3 region has 14 residues. Germline CDR1 and CDR2: SGHNT and YYREEE (reference sequence). V was trimmed by 9 bases and J by 5 bases, leaving 18 bases between them. CDR3 nucleotide sequence: TGTGCCACCCGGAACCTTGGATCGCACAATGAGCAGTTCTTC. Translated: CATRNLGSHNEQFF.

The CDR3 nucleotides are TGTGCCAGCAGCCCCCTGACAGCGAACACTGAAGCTTTCTTT. It codes for CASSPLTANTEAFF. The J gene is TRBJ1-1, the V gene TRBV4-2; a possible D gene is TRBD1 (5 bases). Germline V CDR1 and CDR2: LGHNA, YNFKEQ. The germline V and J ends were trimmed by 4 bases and 1 base, with 10 bases remaining between them. The CDR3 extends over 14 amino acids.

The rearrangement joins TRBV10-1 to TRBJ2-7, with 7 bases aligning to TRBD2. The V segment lost 6 bases and the J segment 5 bases; nucleotides outside the gene matches: 7. The CDR3 is 13 amino acids. Germline V gives CDR1 WNHNN, CDR2 SYGVQD (reference sequence). CDR3 residues: CASSLIAGDEQYF. The CDR3 nucleotides read TGCGCCAGCAGCCTGATAGCGGGCGACGAGCAGTACTTC.

DNA for the CDR3: TGTGCCAGCAGTGTACTCCGACAGACTTACAATGAGCAGTTCTTC. Protein product: CASSVLRQTYNEQFF. The chain employs TRBV6-1 and TRBJ2-1; perhaps TRBD1 as D (5 bases). This CDR3 has 15 residues. V gave up 4 bases and J gave up 4 bases, with 14 bases separating them. Germline V gives CDR1 MNHNS, CDR2 SASEGT.

This chain connects TRBV4-1 to TRBJ2-7; D ambiguous. Trimming took 0 bases from V and 2 from J, leaving 8 bases between them. The CDR3 extends over 14 amino acids. Germline V lookup: CDR1 MGHRA, CDR2 YSYEKL. Here the CDR3 reads CASSQEIPPYEQYF. CDR3 sequence (DNA): TGCGCCAGCAGCCAAGAAATACCCCCCTACGAGCAGTACTTC.

The chain uses TRBV7-9 and TRBJ2-7; 8 nucleotides align to TRBD1. This CDR3 has 17 amino acids. J was trimmed by 2 bases and V by 4 bases; bases with no gene match: 13. Germline V gives CDR1 SEHNR, CDR2 FQNEAQ (reference sequence). CDR3 nucleotide sequence: TGTGCCAGCAGCTGGACAGGGCTGGTAAGGGGAACCTACGAGCAGTACTTC. Encoded protein: CASSWTGLVRGTYEQYF.

The chain combines TRBV10-2 with TRBJ2-1; 7 nucleotides agree with TRBD2. The CDR3 runs to 15 residues. Looked up from germline, CDR1 is WSHSY and CDR2 is SAAADI. Trimming removed 3 bases from V and 9 bases from J; junction bases left unmatched: 11. The CDR3 is CASSEGAAGAGEQFF. CDR3 bases: TGCGCCAGCAGTGAAGGGGCTGCGGGAGCCGGTGAGCAGTTCTTC.

The gene calls are TRBV12-1 and TRBJ2-2; the table's D call, TRBD2, has no DNA check behind it. TRBV12-1 is a documented pseudogene. This CDR3 contains 18 residues. This CDR3 is CASSFGGNSGRAAGELFF. The CDR3 DNA reads as TGTGCCAGCAGCTTTGGGGGGAATAGCGGGAGGGCCGCCGGGGAGCTGTTTTTT.

This clone came up once. Other DNA sequences in the same sample also yield this CDR3. The chain recombines TRBV5-1 with TRBJ2-7, with TRBD1 identical over 7 bases. Trimming at V came to 4 bases and at J to 5 bases, leaving 9 bases not matched to a gene. CDR1 and CDR2 from the germline V gene are SGHRS and YFSETQ. The CDR3 sequence is 14 residues long. The CDR3 DNA reads as TGCGCCAGCAGCCTAAGACAGGGTCGGGACGAGCAGTACTTC. This encodes CASSLRQGRDEQYF.

This chain links TRBV7-6 with TRBJ2-7, with 9 nucleotides matching TRBD2. The CDR3 is made up of 16 amino acids. V shed 3 bases and J 4 bases; nucleotides not matched to a gene: 10. Germline V lookup: CDR1 SGHVS, CDR2 FNYEAQ. The CDR3: CASSLVGLAGDYEQYF. The DNA for the CDR3 is TGTGCCAGCAGCTTGGTCGGGTTAGCGGGAGATTACGAGCAGTACTTC.

The J gene is TRBJ2-7, the V gene TRBV18, with a weak D call TRBD2 (6 bases). CDR3 length: 13 residues. The germline V and J ends were trimmed by 10 bases and 1 base, with 14 bases remaining between them. CDR1 is KGHSH, CDR2 LQKENI, per germline. The CDR3 nucleotides are TGTGCCACCTCTTCGGGGGATTCCTACGAGCAGTACTTC. This gives the protein CATSSGDSYEQYF.

This rearrangement joins TRBV7-8 to TRBJ2-5; maybe TRBD1 (6 bases). The CDR3 extends over 15 amino acids. Germline CDR1 and CDR2: SGHVS and FQNEAQ. Trimming took 1 base from V and 2 from J, leaving 11 bases between them. The CDR3 is CASSLEDRPQETQYF. CDR3 nucleotide sequence: TGTGCCAGCAGCTTAGAGGACAGACCGCAAGAGACCCAGTACTTC.

This chain joins TRBV28 and TRBJ2-7; D perhaps matches TRBD2 (6 bases). Trimming pared 2 bases from V and 1 base from J, leaving 9 bases between. In germline, CDR1 is MDHEN, CDR2 SYDVKM. This CDR3 contains 14 residues. The CDR3 DNA is TGTGCCAGCAGTTTAAACGGGAGATCCTACGAGCAGTACTTC. Encoded protein: CASSLNGRSYEQYF.

The CDR3 coding sequence is TGTGCTAGTGGCCCCGGGACAGGGGGCCTGGAGACCCAGTACTTC. Protein: CASGPGTGGLETQYF. The chain carries TRBV12-5 and TRBJ2-5, with TRBD1 matching 12 bases. The CDR3 has 15 amino acids. V shed 6 bases and J 5 bases; nucleotides not matched to a gene: 7. Germline lookup yields CDR1 LGHNT and CDR2 FRNRAP.